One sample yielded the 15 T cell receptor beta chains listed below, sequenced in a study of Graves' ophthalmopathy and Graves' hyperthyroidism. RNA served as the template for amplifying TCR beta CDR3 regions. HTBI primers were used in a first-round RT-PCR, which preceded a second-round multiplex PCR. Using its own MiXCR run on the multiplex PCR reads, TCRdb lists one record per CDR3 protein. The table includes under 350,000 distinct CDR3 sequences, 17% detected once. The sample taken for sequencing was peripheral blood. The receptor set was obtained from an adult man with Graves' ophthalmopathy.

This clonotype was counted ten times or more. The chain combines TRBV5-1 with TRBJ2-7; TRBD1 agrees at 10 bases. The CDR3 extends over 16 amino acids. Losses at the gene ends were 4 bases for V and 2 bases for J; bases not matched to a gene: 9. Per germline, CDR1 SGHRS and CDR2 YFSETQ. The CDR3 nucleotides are TGCGCCAGCAGCCCCGCCGGGACAGGGGTCCCCTACGAGCAGTACTTC. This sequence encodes CASSPAGTGVPYEQYF.

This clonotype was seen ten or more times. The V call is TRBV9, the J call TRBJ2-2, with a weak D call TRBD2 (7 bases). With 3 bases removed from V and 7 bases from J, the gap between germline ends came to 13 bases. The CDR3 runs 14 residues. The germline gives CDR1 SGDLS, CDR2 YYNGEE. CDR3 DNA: TGTGCCAGCAGCGCTTGGGGGGGCCGCGGGGAGCTGTTTTTT. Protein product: CASSAWGGRGELFF.

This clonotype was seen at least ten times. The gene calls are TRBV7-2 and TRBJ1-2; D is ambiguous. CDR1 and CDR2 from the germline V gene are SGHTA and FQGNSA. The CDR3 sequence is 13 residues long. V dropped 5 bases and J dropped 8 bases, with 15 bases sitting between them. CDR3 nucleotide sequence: TGTGCCAGCAGCGCGAGCGGCGACGGGGGCTACACCTTC. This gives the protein CASSASGDGGYTF.

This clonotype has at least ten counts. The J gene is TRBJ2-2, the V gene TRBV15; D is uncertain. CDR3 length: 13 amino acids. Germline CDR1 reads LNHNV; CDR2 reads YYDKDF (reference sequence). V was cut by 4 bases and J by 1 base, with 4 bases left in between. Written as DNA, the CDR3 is TGTGCCACCAGCACAGTGAACACCGGGGAGCTGTTTTTT. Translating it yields CATSTVNTGELFF.

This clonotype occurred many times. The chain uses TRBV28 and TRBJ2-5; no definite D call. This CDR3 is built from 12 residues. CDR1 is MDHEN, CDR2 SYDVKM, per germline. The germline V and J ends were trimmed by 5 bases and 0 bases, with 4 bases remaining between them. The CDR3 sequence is CASSTYQETQYF. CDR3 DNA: TGTGCCAGCAGTACCTACCAAGAGACCCAGTACTTC. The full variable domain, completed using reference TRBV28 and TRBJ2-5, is DVKVTQSSRYLVKRTGEKVFLECVQDMDHENMFWYRQDPGLGLRLIYFSYDVKMKEKGDIPEGYSVSREKKERFSLILESASTNQTSMYLCASSTYQETQYFGPGTRLLVL.

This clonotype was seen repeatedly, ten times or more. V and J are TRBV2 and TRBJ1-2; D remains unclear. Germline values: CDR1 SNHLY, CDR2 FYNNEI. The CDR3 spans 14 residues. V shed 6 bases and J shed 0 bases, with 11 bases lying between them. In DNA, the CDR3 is TGTGCCAGCAGGGGGAACAGTGCTAACTATGGCTACACCTTC. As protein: CASRGNSANYGYTF.

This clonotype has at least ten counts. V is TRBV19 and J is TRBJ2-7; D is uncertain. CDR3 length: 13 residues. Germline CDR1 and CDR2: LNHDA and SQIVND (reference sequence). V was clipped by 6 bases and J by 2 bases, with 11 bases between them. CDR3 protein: CASSGQVPYEQYF. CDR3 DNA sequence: TGTGCCAGTAGCGGTCAGGTTCCCTACGAGCAGTACTTC. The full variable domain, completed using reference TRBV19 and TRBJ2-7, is DGGITQSPKYLFRKEGQNVTLSCEQNLNHDAMYWYRQDPGQGLRLIYYSQIVNDFQKGDIAEGYSVSREKKESFPLTVTSAQKNPTAFYLCASSGQVPYEQYFGPGTRLTVT.

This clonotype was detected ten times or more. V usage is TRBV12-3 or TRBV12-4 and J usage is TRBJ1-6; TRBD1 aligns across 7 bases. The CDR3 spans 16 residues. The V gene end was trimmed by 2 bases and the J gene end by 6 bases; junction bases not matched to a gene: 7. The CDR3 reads CASSLRGTVFNSPLHF. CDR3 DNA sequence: TGTGCCAGCAGTTTAAGAGGGACAGTTTTTAATTCACCCCTCCACTTT.

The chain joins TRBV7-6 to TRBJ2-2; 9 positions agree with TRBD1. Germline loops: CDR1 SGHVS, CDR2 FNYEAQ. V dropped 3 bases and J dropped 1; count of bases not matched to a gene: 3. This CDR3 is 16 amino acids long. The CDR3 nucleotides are TGTGCCAGCAGCTTGGGGGGACAGGGGAACACCGGGGAGCTGTTTTTT. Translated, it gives CASSLGGQGNTGELFF.

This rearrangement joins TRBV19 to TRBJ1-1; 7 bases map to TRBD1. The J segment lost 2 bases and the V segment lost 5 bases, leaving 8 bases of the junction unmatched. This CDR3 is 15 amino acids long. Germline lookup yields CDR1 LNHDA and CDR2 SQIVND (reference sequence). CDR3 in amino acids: CASSPSDRKNTEAFF. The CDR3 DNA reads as TGTGCCAGTAGTCCGTCGGACAGGAAAAACACTGAAGCTTTCTTT.

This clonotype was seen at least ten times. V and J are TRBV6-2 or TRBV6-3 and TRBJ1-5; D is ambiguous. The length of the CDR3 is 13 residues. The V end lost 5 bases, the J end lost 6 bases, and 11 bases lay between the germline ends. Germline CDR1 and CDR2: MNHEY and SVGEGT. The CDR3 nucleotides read TGTGCCAGCAGTGTAGGAAGGGCTCAGCCCCAGCATTTT. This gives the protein CASSVGRAQPQHF.

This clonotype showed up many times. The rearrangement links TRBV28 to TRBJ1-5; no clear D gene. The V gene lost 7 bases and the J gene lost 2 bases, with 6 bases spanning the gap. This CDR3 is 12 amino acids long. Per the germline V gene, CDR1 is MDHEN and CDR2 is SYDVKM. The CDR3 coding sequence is TGTGCCAGCACTTGGGGCAATCAGCCCCAGCATTTT. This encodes CASTWGNQPQHF.

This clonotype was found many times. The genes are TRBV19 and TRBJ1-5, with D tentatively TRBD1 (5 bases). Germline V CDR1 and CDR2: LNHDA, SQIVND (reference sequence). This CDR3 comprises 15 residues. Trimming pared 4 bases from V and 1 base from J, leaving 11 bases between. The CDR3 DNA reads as TGTGCCAGTAGTACGCAGGGAGGAAGCAATCAGCCCCAGCATTTT. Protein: CASSTQGGSNQPQHF. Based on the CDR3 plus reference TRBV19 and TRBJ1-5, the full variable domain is DGGITQSPKYLFRKEGQNVTLSCEQNLNHDAMYWYRQDPGQGLRLIYYSQIVNDFQKGDIAEGYSVSREKKESFPLTVTSAQKNPTAFYLCASSTQGGSNQPQHFGDGTRLSIL.

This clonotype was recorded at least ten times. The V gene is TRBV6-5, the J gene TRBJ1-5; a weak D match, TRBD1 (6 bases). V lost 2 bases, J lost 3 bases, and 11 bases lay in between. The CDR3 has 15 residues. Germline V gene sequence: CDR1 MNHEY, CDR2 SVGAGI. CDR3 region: CASSYTRGANQPQHF. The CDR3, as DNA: TGTGCCAGCAGTTACACGAGGGGGGCCAATCAGCCCCAGCATTTT.

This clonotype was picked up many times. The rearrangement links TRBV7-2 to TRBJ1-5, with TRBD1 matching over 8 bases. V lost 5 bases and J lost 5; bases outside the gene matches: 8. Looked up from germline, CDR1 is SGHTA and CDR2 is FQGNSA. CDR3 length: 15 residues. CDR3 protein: CASSIGQGLYQPQHF. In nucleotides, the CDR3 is TGTGCCAGCAGCATTGGACAGGGCCTCTATCAGCCCCAGCATTTT.